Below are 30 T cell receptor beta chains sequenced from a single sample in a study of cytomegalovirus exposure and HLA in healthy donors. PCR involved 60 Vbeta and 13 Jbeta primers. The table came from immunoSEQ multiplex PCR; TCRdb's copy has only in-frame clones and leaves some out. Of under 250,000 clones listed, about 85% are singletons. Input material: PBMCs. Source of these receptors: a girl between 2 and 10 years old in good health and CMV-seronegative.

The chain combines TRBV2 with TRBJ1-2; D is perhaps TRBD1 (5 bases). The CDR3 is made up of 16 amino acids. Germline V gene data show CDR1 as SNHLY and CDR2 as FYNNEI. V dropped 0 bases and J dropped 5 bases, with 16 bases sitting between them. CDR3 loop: CASSEAGRVIGYGYTF. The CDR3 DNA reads TGTGCCAGCAGTGAAGCCGGCAGGGTTATAGGATATGGCTACACCTTC.

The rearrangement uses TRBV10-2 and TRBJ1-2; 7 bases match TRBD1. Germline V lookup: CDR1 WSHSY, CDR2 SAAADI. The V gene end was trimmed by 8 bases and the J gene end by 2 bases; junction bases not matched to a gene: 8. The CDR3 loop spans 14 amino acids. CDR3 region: CASARTGLNYGYTF. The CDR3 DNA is TGCGCCAGCGCCCGGACAGGCCTCAACTATGGCTACACCTTC.

CDR3 loop: CASTWGQSSNQPQHF. CDR3 sequence (DNA): TGTGCCAGCACCTGGGGACAGTCTAGCAATCAGCCCCAGCATTTT. The rearrangement joins TRBV6-1 to TRBJ1-5; TRBD1 agrees at 7 bases. With V trimmed by 7 bases and J by 0 bases, 6 bases remained unmatched. Looked up from germline, CDR1 is MNHNS and CDR2 is SASEGT. This CDR3 comprises 15 residues.

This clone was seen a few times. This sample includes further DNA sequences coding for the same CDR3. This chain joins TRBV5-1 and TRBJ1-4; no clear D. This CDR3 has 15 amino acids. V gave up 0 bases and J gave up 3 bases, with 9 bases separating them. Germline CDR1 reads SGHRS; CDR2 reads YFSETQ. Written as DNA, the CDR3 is TGCGCCAGCAGCTTGGGACGGGGTCCTAATGAAAAACTGTTTTTT. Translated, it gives CASSLGRGPNEKLFF.

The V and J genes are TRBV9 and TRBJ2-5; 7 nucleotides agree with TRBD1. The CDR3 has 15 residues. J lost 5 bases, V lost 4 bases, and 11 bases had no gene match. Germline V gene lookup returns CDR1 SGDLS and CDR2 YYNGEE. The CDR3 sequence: CASSILQGQGETQYF. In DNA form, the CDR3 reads TGTGCCAGCAGCATACTACAGGGGCAGGGGGAGACCCAGTACTTC.

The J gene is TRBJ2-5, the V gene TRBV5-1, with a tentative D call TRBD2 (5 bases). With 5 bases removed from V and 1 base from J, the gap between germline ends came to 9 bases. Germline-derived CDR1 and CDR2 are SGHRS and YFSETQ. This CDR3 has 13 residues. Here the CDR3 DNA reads TGCGCCAGCAGAATCGGAGGCCAAGAGACCCAGTACTTC. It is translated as CASRIGGQETQYF.

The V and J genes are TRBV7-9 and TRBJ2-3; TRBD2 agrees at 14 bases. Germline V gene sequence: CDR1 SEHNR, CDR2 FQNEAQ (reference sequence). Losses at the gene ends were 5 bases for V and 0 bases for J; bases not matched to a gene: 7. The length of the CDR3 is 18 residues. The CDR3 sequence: CASSPWTSGGTSTDTQYF. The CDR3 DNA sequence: TGTGCCAGCAGCCCCTGGACTAGCGGGGGGACGAGCACAGATACGCAGTATTTT.

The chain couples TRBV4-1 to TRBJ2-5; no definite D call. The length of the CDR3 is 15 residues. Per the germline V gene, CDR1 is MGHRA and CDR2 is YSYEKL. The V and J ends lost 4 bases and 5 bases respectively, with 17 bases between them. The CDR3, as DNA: TGCGCCAGCAGCCGCGTTTTAAGGTCCGGGGAGACCCAGTACTTC. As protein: CASSRVLRSGETQYF.

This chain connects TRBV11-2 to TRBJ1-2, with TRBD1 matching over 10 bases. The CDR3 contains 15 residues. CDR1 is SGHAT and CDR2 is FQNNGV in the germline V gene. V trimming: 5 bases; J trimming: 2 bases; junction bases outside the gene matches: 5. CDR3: CASSPGQGGNYGYTF. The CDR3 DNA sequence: TGTGCCAGCAGCCCCGGACAGGGGGGAAACTATGGCTACACCTTC.

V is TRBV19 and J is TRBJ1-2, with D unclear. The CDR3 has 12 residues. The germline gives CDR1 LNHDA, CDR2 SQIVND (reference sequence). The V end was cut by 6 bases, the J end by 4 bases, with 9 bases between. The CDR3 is CASREVGYGYTF. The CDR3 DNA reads TGTGCCAGTAGGGAGGTTGGCTATGGCTACACCTTC.

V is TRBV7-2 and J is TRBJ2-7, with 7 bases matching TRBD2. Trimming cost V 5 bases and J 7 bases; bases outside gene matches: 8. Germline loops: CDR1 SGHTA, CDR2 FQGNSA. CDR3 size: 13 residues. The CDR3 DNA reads TGTGCCAGCAGCGCCGGGGGGTTGATTGAGCAGTACTTC. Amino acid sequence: CASSAGGLIEQYF.

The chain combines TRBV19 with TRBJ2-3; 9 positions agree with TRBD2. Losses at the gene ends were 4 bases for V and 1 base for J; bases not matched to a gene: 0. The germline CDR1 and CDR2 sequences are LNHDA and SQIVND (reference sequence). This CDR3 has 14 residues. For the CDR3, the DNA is TGTGCCAGTAGTAGGACTAGCGGCACAGATACGCAGTATTTT. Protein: CASSRTSGTDTQYF.

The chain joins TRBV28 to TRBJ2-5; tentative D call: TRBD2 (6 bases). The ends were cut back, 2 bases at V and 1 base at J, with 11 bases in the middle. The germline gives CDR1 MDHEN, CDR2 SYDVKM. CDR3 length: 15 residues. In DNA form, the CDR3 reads TGTGCCAGCAGTTTACCGGGAGAAAGCCAAGAGACCCAGTACTTC. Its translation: CASSLPGESQETQYF. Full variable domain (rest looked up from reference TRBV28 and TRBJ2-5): DVKVTQSSRYLVKRTGEKVFLECVQDMDHENMFWYRQDPGLGLRLIYFSYDVKMKEKGDIPEGYSVSREKKERFSLILESASTNQTSMYLCASSLPGESQETQYFGPGTRLLVL.

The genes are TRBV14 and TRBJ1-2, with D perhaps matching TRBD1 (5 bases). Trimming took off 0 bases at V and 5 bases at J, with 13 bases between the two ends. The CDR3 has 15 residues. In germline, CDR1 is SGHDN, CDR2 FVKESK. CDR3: CASSQDGGRKYGYTF. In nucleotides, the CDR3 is TGTGCCAGCAGCCAAGATGGGGGGAGGAAGTATGGCTACACCTTC. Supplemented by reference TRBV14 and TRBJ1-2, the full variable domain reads EAGVTQFPSHSVIEKGQTVTLRCDPISGHDNLYWYRRVMGKEIKFLLHFVKESKQDESGMPNNRFLAERTGGTYSTLKVQPAELEDSGVYFCASSQDGGRKYGYTFGSGTRLTVV.

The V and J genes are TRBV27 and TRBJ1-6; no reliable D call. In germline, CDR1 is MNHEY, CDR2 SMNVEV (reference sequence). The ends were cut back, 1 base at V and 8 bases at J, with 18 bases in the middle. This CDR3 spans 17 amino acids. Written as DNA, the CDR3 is TGTGCCAGCAGTTTATGGACCAACCGGAGGGCGGATTCACCCCTCCACTTT. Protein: CASSLWTNRRADSPLHF.

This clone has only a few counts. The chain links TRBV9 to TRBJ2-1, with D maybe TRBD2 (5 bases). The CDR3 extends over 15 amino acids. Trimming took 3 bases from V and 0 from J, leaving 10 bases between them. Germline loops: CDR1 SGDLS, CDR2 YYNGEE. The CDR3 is CASSGSGSSYNEQFF. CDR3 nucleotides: TGTGCCAGCAGCGGATCGGGGAGCTCCTACAATGAGCAGTTCTTC.

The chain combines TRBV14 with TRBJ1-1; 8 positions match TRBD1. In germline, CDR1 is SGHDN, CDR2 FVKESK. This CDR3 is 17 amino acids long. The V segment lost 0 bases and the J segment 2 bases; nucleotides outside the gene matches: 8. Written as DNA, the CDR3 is TGTGCCAGCAGCCAAGAAGGCAGGGGGCGGCGTAACACTGAAGCTTTCTTT. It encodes CASSQEGRGRRNTEAFF.

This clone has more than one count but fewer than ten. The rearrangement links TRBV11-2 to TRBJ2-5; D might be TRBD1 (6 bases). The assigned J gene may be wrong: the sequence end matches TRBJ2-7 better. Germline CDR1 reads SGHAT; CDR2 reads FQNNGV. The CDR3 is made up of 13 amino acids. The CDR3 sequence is CASSPGQTYEQYF. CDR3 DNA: TGTGCCAGCAGCCCTGGACAGACCTACGAGCAGTACTTC.

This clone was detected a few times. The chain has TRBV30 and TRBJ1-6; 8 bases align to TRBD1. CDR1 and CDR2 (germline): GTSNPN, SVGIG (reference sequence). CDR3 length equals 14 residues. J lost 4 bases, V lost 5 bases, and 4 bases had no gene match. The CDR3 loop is CAWHRDRYNSPLHF. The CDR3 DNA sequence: TGTGCCTGGCACCGGGACAGGTATAATTCACCCCTCCACTTT.

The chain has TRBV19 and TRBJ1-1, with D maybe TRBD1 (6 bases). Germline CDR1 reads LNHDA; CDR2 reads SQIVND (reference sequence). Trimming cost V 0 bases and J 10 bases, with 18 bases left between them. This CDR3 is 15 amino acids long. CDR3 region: CASSIDIRGANPAFF. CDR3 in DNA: TGTGCCAGTAGTATAGATATACGGGGGGCGAATCCAGCTTTCTTT.

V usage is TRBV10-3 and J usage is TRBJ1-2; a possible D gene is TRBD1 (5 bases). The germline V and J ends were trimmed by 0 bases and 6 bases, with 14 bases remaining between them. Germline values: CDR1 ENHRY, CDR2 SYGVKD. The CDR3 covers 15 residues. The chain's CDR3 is CAISESWGPSNGYTF. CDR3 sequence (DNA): TGTGCCATCAGTGAGTCTTGGGGCCCCTCGAATGGCTACACCTTC.

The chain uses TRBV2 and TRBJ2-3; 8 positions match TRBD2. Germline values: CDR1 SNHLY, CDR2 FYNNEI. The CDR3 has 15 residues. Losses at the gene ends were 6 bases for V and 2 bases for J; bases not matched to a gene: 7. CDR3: CASRVAGTYTDTQYF. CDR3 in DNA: TGTGCCAGCAGAGTAGCGGGGACCTACACAGATACGCAGTATTTT. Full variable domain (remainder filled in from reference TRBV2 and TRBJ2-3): EPEVTQTPSHQVTQMGQEVILRCVPISNHLYFYWYRQILGQKVEFLVSFYNNEISEKSEIFDDQFSVERPDGSNFTLKIRSTKLEDSAMYFCASRVAGTYTDTQYFGPGTRLTVL.

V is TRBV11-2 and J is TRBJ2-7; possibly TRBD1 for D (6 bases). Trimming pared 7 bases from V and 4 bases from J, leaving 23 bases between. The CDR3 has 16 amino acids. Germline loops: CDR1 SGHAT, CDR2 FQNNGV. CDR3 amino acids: CASTQSRGPLGYEQYF. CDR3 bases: TGTGCCAGCACCCAATCCAGGGGCCCCTTAGGGTACGAGCAGTACTTC.

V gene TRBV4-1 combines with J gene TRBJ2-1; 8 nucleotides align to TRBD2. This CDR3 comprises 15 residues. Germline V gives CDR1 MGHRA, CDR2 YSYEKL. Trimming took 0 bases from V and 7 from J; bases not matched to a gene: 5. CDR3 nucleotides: TGCGCCAGCAGCCAAGAATCAGCGGGGGCGAATGAGCAGTTCTTC. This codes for CASSQESAGANEQFF.

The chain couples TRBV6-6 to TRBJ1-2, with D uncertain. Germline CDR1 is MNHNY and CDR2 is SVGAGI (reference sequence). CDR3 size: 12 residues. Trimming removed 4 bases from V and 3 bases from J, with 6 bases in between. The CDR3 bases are TGTGCCAGCAGTTCAGGCTACTATGGCTACACCTTC. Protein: CASSSGYYGYTF.

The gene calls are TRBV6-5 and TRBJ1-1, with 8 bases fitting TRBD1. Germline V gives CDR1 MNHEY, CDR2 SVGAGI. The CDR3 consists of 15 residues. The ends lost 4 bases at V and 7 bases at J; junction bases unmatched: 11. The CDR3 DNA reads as TGTGCCAGCAGTTTCACGACAGGGGAAAGGAATGAAGCTTTCTTT. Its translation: CASSFTTGERNEAFF.

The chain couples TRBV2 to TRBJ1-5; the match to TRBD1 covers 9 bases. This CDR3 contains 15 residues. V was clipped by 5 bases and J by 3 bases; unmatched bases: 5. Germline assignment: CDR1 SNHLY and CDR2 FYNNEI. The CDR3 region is CASSRDRVINQPQHF. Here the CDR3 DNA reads TGTGCCAGCAGTCGGGACAGGGTCATCAATCAGCCCCAGCATTTT.

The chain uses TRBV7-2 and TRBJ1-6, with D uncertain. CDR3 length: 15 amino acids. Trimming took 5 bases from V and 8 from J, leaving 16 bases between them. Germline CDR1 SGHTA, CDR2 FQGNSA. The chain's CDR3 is CASSVLGSSDSPLHF. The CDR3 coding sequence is TGTGCCAGCAGCGTATTAGGGAGCTCGGATTCACCCCTCCACTTT.

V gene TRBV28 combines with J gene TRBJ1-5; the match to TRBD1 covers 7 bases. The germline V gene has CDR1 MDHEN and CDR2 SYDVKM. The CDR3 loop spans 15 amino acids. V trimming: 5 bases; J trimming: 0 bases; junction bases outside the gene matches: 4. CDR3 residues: CASSTGQISNQPQHF. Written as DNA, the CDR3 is TGTGCCAGCAGTACGGGACAGATTAGCAATCAGCCCCAGCATTTT.

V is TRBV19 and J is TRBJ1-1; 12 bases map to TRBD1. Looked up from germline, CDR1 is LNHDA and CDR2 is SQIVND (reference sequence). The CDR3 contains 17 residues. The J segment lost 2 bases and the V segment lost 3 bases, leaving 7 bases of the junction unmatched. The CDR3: CASSILGTGGFNTEAFF. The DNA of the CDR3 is TGTGCCAGTAGTATCCTAGGGACAGGGGGCTTCAACACTGAAGCTTTCTTT.